The sequence of this TCR beta chain was determined in a study of T cell responses to AZD1222 COVID-19 vaccine. Looking at the study overall: Some second doses came at about 4 weeks and others at about 12 weeks; these were pooled.

Germline CDR1 is MDHEN and CDR2 is SYDVKM. The CDR3 runs 12 residues. V lost 7 bases, J lost 6 bases, and 12 bases lay in between. Sequencing used immunoSEQ multiplex PCR; TCRdb keeps in-frame clones, though not all of them. This sample has over 100,000 clones; about 83% occur once, and the top ten carry around 12%. The receptor's source is an adult in good health. The chain carries TRBV28 and TRBJ1-2, with a weak D call TRBD1 (6 bases). Material: peripheral blood, obtained on day 0 of AZD1222 vaccination. The CDR3 region is CASTGAGDGYTF. Written as DNA, the CDR3 is TGTGCCAGCACGGGGGCCGGGGATGGCTACACCTTC.